Following are 23 T cell receptor beta chains from one sample sequenced in a study of brain T cells in children with intractable seizures. Libraries were prepared by immunoSEQ multiplex PCR; TCRdb keeps only in-frame clonotypes and omits some of them. The table lists fewer than 85,000 clones, 85% to 95% of them singletons. The source was peripheral blood, collected at surgery. All receptors come from a boy in the first two years of life with tuberous sclerosis and intractable seizures.

The chain has TRBV2 and TRBJ1-2; no firm D call. The CDR3 consists of 14 residues. Trimming took off 8 bases at V and 2 bases at J, with 15 bases between the two ends. Germline V gene data show CDR1 as SNHLY and CDR2 as FYNNEI. The CDR3 protein is CASPRSGDNYGYTF. The CDR3 DNA sequence: TGTGCCAGCCCCCGTTCGGGCGACAACTATGGCTACACCTTC.

The CDR3 spells CASSFGQGLSYEQYF. CDR3 DNA: TGTGCCAGCAGTTTTGGGCAGGGGCTATCCTACGAGCAGTACTTC. The J gene is TRBJ2-7, the V gene TRBV27; TRBD1 is a possible D gene (6 bases). Germline CDR1 reads MNHEY; CDR2 reads SMNVEV (reference sequence). The CDR3 spans 15 residues. Trimming left V 3 bases short and J 1 base short, with 13 bases between.

This sequence joins TRBV30 and TRBJ1-1; D not resolved. Deletions cut 4 bases from V and 1 base from J, with 10 bases between. Germline V gene lookup returns CDR1 GTSNPN and CDR2 SVGIG (reference sequence). The CDR3 loop spans 13 amino acids. The CDR3 DNA reads as TGTGCCTGGACACTCCTGGGGAACACTGAAGCTTTCTTT. It translates to CAWTLLGNTEAFF.

The chain uses TRBV7-6 and TRBJ2-3; the match to TRBD2 covers 8 bases. V shed 1 base, J shed 8 bases, and the junction held 14 bases outside the gene matches. This CDR3 is built from 17 residues. CDR1 and CDR2 from the germline V gene are SGHVS and FNYEAQ. As DNA, the CDR3 is TGTGCCAGCAGCTTAGGTTGGAACGGAGCGGGGGAGGGTACGCAGTATTTT. It translates to CASSLGWNGAGEGTQYF.

This chain joins TRBV6-5 and TRBJ2-2; TRBD1 matches 9 bases. The CDR3 loop spans 14 amino acids. Unmatched junction bases numbered 5, after V lost 4 bases and J lost 8 bases. In germline, CDR1 is MNHEY, CDR2 SVGAGI. Here the CDR3 reads CASSWDRETGELFF. The DNA of the CDR3 is TGTGCCAGCAGTTGGGACAGGGAGACGGGGGAGCTGTTTTTT.

The chain couples TRBV18 to TRBJ1-1; 8 nucleotides match TRBD1. Germline-derived CDR1 and CDR2 are KGHSH and LQKENI. This CDR3 spans 16 amino acids. Trimming took 2 bases from V and 4 from J; bases not matched to a gene: 9. The CDR3 here is CASSPTLGQGLTEAFF. In DNA, the CDR3 is TGTGCCAGCTCACCAACCCTAGGACAGGGCCTCACTGAAGCTTTCTTT.

This clone was seen once. This chain connects TRBV11-2 to TRBJ2-7, with TRBD2 identical over 7 bases. Germline loops: CDR1 SGHAT, CDR2 FQNNGV. V was pared by 1 base and J by 0 bases, with 9 bases of the junction left unmatched. CDR3 length: 17 amino acids. The CDR3: CASSLGWGDYLSYEQYF. DNA for the CDR3: TGTGCCAGCAGCTTAGGATGGGGGGACTACCTCTCCTACGAGCAGTACTTC.

This chain uses TRBV2 with TRBJ2-5; 7 bases match TRBD1. This CDR3 contains 16 residues. From germline, CDR1 is SNHLY and CDR2 FYNNEI. V lost 0 bases, J lost 3 bases, and 7 bases stayed unmatched. CDR3 coding DNA: TGTGCCAGCAGTGAAGCGACCGGGACAGCTAAAGAGACCCAGTACTTC. Translating it yields CASSEATGTAKETQYF.

This chain links TRBV7-8 with TRBJ2-3; possible D gene TRBD2, 6 bases. The length of the CDR3 is 14 residues. Trimming took off 6 bases at V and 2 bases at J, with 12 bases between the two ends. Germline V gene lookup returns CDR1 SGHVS and CDR2 FQNEAQ. The CDR3 nucleotides are TGTGCCAGCAGTGGACTAATGAACACAGATACGCAGTATTTT. Protein sequence: CASSGLMNTDTQYF.

The rearrangement joins TRBV27 to TRBJ2-1; D ambiguous. Germline V gene data show CDR1 as MNHEY and CDR2 as SMNVEV (reference sequence). The CDR3 consists of 13 residues. The V and J ends lost 1 base and 5 bases respectively, with 6 bases between them. The CDR3 DNA reads as TGTGCCAGCAGTTTATTGCTCGACAATGAGCAGTTCTTC. Encoded protein: CASSLLLDNEQFF.

This clone showed up just a few times. This chain uses TRBV24-1 with TRBJ1-1; D perhaps matches TRBD1 (6 bases). Germline assignment: CDR1 KGHDR and CDR2 SFDVKD. The CDR3 is 13 amino acids. V was shortened by 3 bases and J by 4 bases, with 8 bases between the two germline ends. CDR3 DNA sequence: TGTGCCACCAGTGATGGGGACATCACTGAAGCTTTCTTT. This sequence encodes CATSDGDITEAFF.

This chain connects TRBV7-9 to TRBJ2-7; TRBD2 matches 14 bases. The V segment lost 2 bases and the J segment 4 bases; nucleotides outside the gene matches: 10. The CDR3 is 18 amino acids. From germline, CDR1 is SEHNR and CDR2 FQNEAQ (reference sequence). The CDR3 DNA sequence: TGTGCCAGCAGCTTATGGGGACTAGCGGGAGTTTTGGCTTACGAGCAGTACTTC. Translated: CASSLWGLAGVLAYEQYF. Based on the CDR3 plus reference TRBV7-9 and TRBJ2-7, the full variable domain is DTGVSQNPRHKITKRGQNVTFRCDPISEHNRLYWYRQTLGQGPEFLTYFQNEAQLEKSRLLSDRFSAERPKGSFSTLEIQRTEQGDSAMYLCASSLWGLAGVLAYEQYFGPGTRLTVT.

The genes are TRBV29-1 and TRBJ1-1, with D possibly matching TRBD1 (5 bases). The CDR3 is made up of 12 amino acids. Germline-derived CDR1 and CDR2 are SQVTM and ANQGSEA. Between the trimmed V and J ends, which lost 4 bases and 4 bases, there was a span of 10 bases. This CDR3 is CSVVDSLTEAFF. The CDR3 DNA reads TGCAGCGTTGTAGACAGCCTCACTGAAGCTTTCTTT.

The chain combines TRBV19 with TRBJ1-1; no reliable D call. Germline assignment: CDR1 LNHDA and CDR2 SQIVND (reference sequence). V lost 7 bases, J lost 4 bases, and 16 bases lay in between. This CDR3 contains 14 residues. CDR3 residues: CASNEESRVTEAFF. The CDR3 DNA reads TGTGCCAGTAATGAGGAAAGTCGGGTCACTGAAGCTTTCTTT.

This clone was recorded once. This chain joins TRBV25-1 and TRBJ2-7; D is unclear. Germline values: CDR1 MGHDK, CDR2 SYGVNS. This CDR3 spans 16 amino acids. The V end lost 2 bases, the J end lost 2 bases, and 16 bases lay between the germline ends. The DNA of the CDR3 is TGTGCCAGCAGTGAAAGGAGACTGTACGGAACCTACGAGCAGTACTTC. It is translated as CASSERRLYGTYEQYF.

V is TRBV2 and J is TRBJ2-3; 11 bases map to TRBD2. Looked up from germline, CDR1 is SNHLY and CDR2 is FYNNEI. The CDR3 totals 16 residues. Trimming cost V 4 bases and J 1 base; bases outside gene matches: 4. CDR3 nucleotides: TGTGCCAGCAGTGGGATGGGACTAGCGGGCACAGATACGCAGTATTTT. Its translation: CASSGMGLAGTDTQYF. Supplemented by reference TRBV2 and TRBJ2-3, the full variable domain reads EPEVTQTPSHQVTQMGQEVILRCVPISNHLYFYWYRQILGQKVEFLVSFYNNEISEKSEIFDDQFSVERPDGSNFTLKIRSTKLEDSAMYFCASSGMGLAGTDTQYFGPGTRLTVL.

This sequence joins TRBV2 and TRBJ1-3, with D perhaps matching TRBD1 (5 bases). Trimming stripped 8 bases from V and 4 bases from J, with 18 bases between. CDR1 is SNHLY and CDR2 is FYNNEI in the germline V gene. CDR3 length: 15 residues. CDR3 nucleotides: TGTGCCAGCCTTTCGAGGGGCTCTGGAGGAAACACCATATATTTT. Protein sequence: CASLSRGSGGNTIYF.

This chain joins TRBV6-5 and TRBJ2-7; D possibly corresponds to TRBD1 (5 bases). Germline lookup yields CDR1 MNHEY and CDR2 SVGAGI. With 6 bases removed from V and 1 base from J, the gap between germline ends came to 16 bases. CDR3 length equals 15 residues. CDR3 bases: TGTGCCAGCAGCGATAACAGGTCCCCGTCCTACGAGCAGTACTTC. It is translated as CASSDNRSPSYEQYF.

The gene calls are TRBV7-3 and TRBJ2-1; D is perhaps TRBD1 or TRBD2 (7 bases each). Trimming left V 0 bases short and J 7 bases short, with 10 bases between. The CDR3 sequence is 14 residues long. Germline CDR1 is SGHTA and CDR2 is FQGTGA. The CDR3 DNA reads TGTGCCAGCAGCTTAACTCAGGGGGGGAATGAGCAGTTCTTC. Protein product: CASSLTQGGNEQFF.

This clone was found once. The chain carries TRBV5-4 and TRBJ2-7; 10 bases map to TRBD1. Per the germline V gene, CDR1 is SGHNT and CDR2 is YYREEE (reference sequence). This CDR3 spans 16 amino acids. V lost 1 base and J lost 2; bases outside the gene matches: 6. For the CDR3, the DNA is TGTGCCAGCAGCTTGAGGGGTGGGACAGGGGCCTACGAGCAGTACTTC. This codes for CASSLRGGTGAYEQYF. Variable domain in full (rest from reference TRBV5-4 and TRBJ2-7): ETGVTQSPTHLIKTRGQQVTLRCSSQSGHNTVSWYQQALGQGPQFIFQYYREEENGRGNFPPRFSGLQFPNYSSELNVNALELDDSALYLCASSLRGGTGAYEQYFGPGTRLTVT.

This clone appeared a single time. The V call is TRBV6-5, the J call TRBJ2-7; no clear D gene. CDR1 and CDR2 (germline): MNHEY, SVGAGI. This CDR3 comprises 14 residues. V shed 6 bases and J shed 6 bases, with 18 bases lying between them. The CDR3 bases are TGTGCCAGCAGAACGGATCAGTGGTGGGGCGAGCAGTACTTC. As protein: CASRTDQWWGEQYF.

The chain carries TRBV6-5 and TRBJ2-3, with a weak D call TRBD2 (6 bases). The CDR3 consists of 16 residues. The V end lost 1 base, the J end lost 0 bases, and 11 bases lay between the germline ends. In germline, CDR1 is MNHEY, CDR2 SVGAGI. CDR3 residues: CASSYFVAASTDTQYF. The CDR3, as DNA: TGTGCCAGCAGTTACTTCGTAGCGGCTAGCACAGATACGCAGTATTTT.

The V call is TRBV7-9, the J call TRBJ2-4; 10 nucleotides align to TRBD2. Per germline, CDR1 SEHNR and CDR2 FQNEAQ (reference sequence). V lost 5 bases to trimming and J lost 2 bases; unmatched junction nucleotides: 9. This CDR3 has 17 amino acids. CDR3 loop: CASSVSGGALPKNIQYF. Written as DNA, the CDR3 is TGTGCCAGCAGCGTAAGCGGGGGGGCCCTTCCCAAAAACATTCAGTACTTC.